The 28 T cell receptor beta chains below all came from one sample that was sequenced in a study of PD-1 blockade in classical Hodgkin lymphoma. The protocol was immunoSEQ multiplex PCR, while the TCRdb copy is restricted to in-frame clones and leaves out a portion. The top ten clones hold over 14% of a sample with around 66,000 clones, 75% to 90% of them seen once. Brentuximab vedotin exposure varied among the patients, all of whom had relapsed after autologous stem cell transplantation. The material was peripheral blood mononuclear cells (PBMCs), obtained at baseline. The receptor source for this set is a human donor with classical Hodgkin lymphoma.

This rearrangement joins TRBV30 to TRBJ1-1; TRBD1 is a possible D gene (5 bases). The CDR3 contains 14 residues. Germline V CDR1 and CDR2: GTSNPN, SVGIG (reference sequence). Between the trimmed V and J ends, which lost 7 bases and 4 bases, there was a span of 19 bases. In nucleotides, the CDR3 is TGTGCCTCCGAAGGAGTAACAGGCGCCACTGAAGCTTTCTTT. The encoded protein is CASEGVTGATEAFF.

The V call is TRBV5-4, the J call TRBJ2-3; D gene ambiguous. CDR1 SGHNT and CDR2 YYREEE come from the germline V gene (reference sequence). V lost 1 base to trimming and J lost 2 bases, with 14 bases between them. The CDR3 is made up of 16 amino acids. CDR3 region: CASSLRTGFTTDTQYF. In DNA, the CDR3 is TGTGCCAGCAGCTTGCGAACGGGCTTCACCACAGATACGCAGTATTTT.

This sequence joins TRBV30 and TRBJ1-1; no definite D call. The CDR3 runs 15 residues. CDR1 and CDR2 (germline): GTSNPN, SVGIG (reference sequence). Trimming cost V 1 base and J 1 base, with 13 bases left between them. CDR3 region: CAWSDTPQGNTEAFF. As DNA, the CDR3 is TGTGCCTGGAGTGATACACCCCAAGGGAACACTGAAGCTTTCTTT. The variable domain in full, with the rest retrieved from reference TRBV30 and TRBJ1-1, is SQTIHQWPATLVQPVGSPLSLECTVEGTSNPNLYWYRQAAGRGLQLLFYSVGIGQISSEVPQNLSASRPQDRQFILSSKKLLLSDSGFYLCAWSDTPQGNTEAFFGQGTRLTVV.

This chain links TRBV10-3 with TRBJ1-2, with D uncertain. Trimming removed 9 bases from V and 2 bases from J, with 10 bases in between. Germline V CDR1 and CDR2: ENHRY, SYGVKD. The CDR3 covers 12 residues. CDR3 nucleotides: TGTGCCATGAAAAGGGAAAACTATGGCTACACCTTC. It codes for CAMKRENYGYTF.

The chain links TRBV7-9 to TRBJ2-7; no definite D call. Trimming stripped 4 bases from V and 0 bases from J, with 10 bases between. The CDR3 totals 14 residues. Germline assignment: CDR1 SEHNR and CDR2 FQNEAQ (reference sequence). CDR3 sequence reads: CASSSPASSYEQYF. Written as DNA, the CDR3 is TGTGCCAGCAGCTCCCCGGCGAGCTCCTACGAGCAGTACTTC. The full variable domain, in which reference TRBV7-9 and TRBJ2-7 provide the parts outside the CDR3, is DTGVSQNPRHKITKRGQNVTFRCDPISEHNRLYWYRQTLGQGPEFLTYFQNEAQLEKSRLLSDRFSAERPKGSFSTLEIQRTEQGDSAMYLCASSSPASSYEQYFGPGTRLTVT.

The chain carries TRBV19 and TRBJ1-5, with D perhaps TRBD1 (5 bases). The CDR3 totals 14 residues. V gave up 4 bases and J gave up 3 bases, with 10 bases separating them. The germline V gene encodes CDR1 LNHDA and CDR2 SQIVND (reference sequence). CDR3 bases: TGTGCCAGTAGTACAGGGCGTTACAATCAGCCCCAGCATTTT. Translated, it gives CASSTGRYNQPQHF.

DNA for the CDR3: TGTGCCAGTAGCCGGACTTTCTTGGATACGCAGTATTTT. Its translation is CASSRTFLDTQYF. The V gene is TRBV19, the J gene TRBJ2-3; D is possibly TRBD2 (5 bases). The CDR3 sequence is 13 residues long. The germline V and J ends were trimmed by 6 bases and 6 bases, with 13 bases remaining between them. Germline-derived CDR1 and CDR2 are LNHDA and SQIVND (reference sequence).

The V gene is TRBV19, the J gene TRBJ2-2; TRBD1 aligns across 10 bases. CDR3 length: 15 residues. J lost 6 bases, V lost 5 bases, and 6 bases had no gene match. Germline assignment: CDR1 LNHDA and CDR2 SQIVND (reference sequence). The CDR3 is CASSPRDRGSGELFF. CDR3 in DNA: TGTGCCAGTAGTCCCCGGGACAGGGGATCCGGGGAGCTGTTTTTT.

The chain combines TRBV27 with TRBJ2-3, with TRBD2 matching 9 bases. The CDR3 contains 16 residues. Trimming at V came to 1 base and at J to 4 bases, leaving 6 bases not matched to a gene. The V gene's germline CDR1 is MNHEY and CDR2 SMNVEV (reference sequence). CDR3 DNA: TGTGCCAGCAGTTTATTAGGGCGGGGGGGCCCAGATACGCAGTATTTT. Translation gives CASSLLGRGGPDTQYF.

This chain links TRBV11-2 with TRBJ1-5; unclear D gene. CDR1 and CDR2 from the germline V gene are SGHAT and FQNNGV. The CDR3 is made up of 14 amino acids. Between the trimmed V and J ends, which lost 5 bases and 0 bases, there was a span of 8 bases. This CDR3 reads CASSLTPSNQPQHF. For the CDR3, the DNA is TGTGCCAGCAGCCTCACCCCTAGCAATCAGCCCCAGCATTTT. Full variable domain (outside the CDR3, taken from reference TRBV11-2 and TRBJ1-5): EAGVAQSPRYKIIEKRQSVAFWCNPISGHATLYWYQQILGQGPKLLIQFQNNGVVDDSQLPKDRFSAERLKGVDSTLKIQPAKLEDSAVYLCASSLTPSNQPQHFGDGTRLSIL.

The chain carries TRBV5-8 and TRBJ1-5; D call uncertain. The V and J ends lost 4 bases and 4 bases respectively, with 12 bases between them. CDR1 SGHTS and CDR2 YDEGEE come from the germline V gene. The CDR3 is 14 amino acids. CDR3 amino acids: CASSRPFRNQPQHF. The DNA of the CDR3 is TGTGCCAGCAGCCGTCCGTTTAGGAATCAGCCCCAGCATTTT.

V is TRBV11-2 and J is TRBJ1-2; 7 bases agree with TRBD1. The CDR3 runs 15 residues. V lost 6 bases, J lost 3 bases, and 10 bases stayed unmatched. Germline assignment: CDR1 SGHAT and CDR2 FQNNGV. The CDR3 reads CASRPTTGQHYGYTF. The CDR3 region has the DNA TGTGCCAGCAGACCAACGACGGGACAGCACTATGGCTACACCTTC.

This sequence joins TRBV6-5 and TRBJ2-4; no reliable D call. The germline CDR1 and CDR2 sequences are MNHEY and SVGAGI. The CDR3 sequence is 14 residues long. V dropped 4 bases and J dropped 2 bases, with 9 bases sitting between them. The CDR3 here is CASSSAQSKNIQYF. The CDR3 DNA is TGTGCCAGCAGTTCCGCTCAATCCAAAAACATTCAGTACTTC.

This chain uses TRBV13 with TRBJ2-4; 12 bases are a match to TRBD2. Losses at the gene ends were 2 bases for V and 1 base for J; bases not matched to a gene: 9. This CDR3 contains 19 residues. CDR1 is PRHDT, CDR2 FYEKMQ, per germline (reference sequence). For the CDR3, the DNA is TGTGCCAGCAGCTTATATCTAGCGGGGGGGCCCGCGGCCAAAAACATTCAGTACTTC. It codes for CASSLYLAGGPAAKNIQYF.

The chain carries TRBV7-3 and TRBJ2-5, with TRBD2 matching 8 bases. This CDR3 comprises 15 residues. Looked up from germline, CDR1 is SGHTA and CDR2 is FQGTGA. Trimming cost V 3 bases and J 4 bases; bases outside gene matches: 7. CDR3 bases: TGTGCCAGCAGCTTCAATAGCGGGGAAGGAGAGACCCAGTACTTC. Translated, it gives CASSFNSGEGETQYF.

The gene calls are TRBV6-6 and TRBJ2-5; D might be TRBD1 (6 bases). This CDR3 is built from 15 residues. V gave up 0 bases and J gave up 6 bases, with 14 bases separating them. Germline values: CDR1 MNHNY, CDR2 SVGAGI (reference sequence). CDR3 residues: CASSYSTQGRKTQYF. For the CDR3, the DNA is TGTGCCAGCAGTTACTCGACGCAGGGGCGGAAGACCCAGTACTTC.

About this clone itself: Its ends do not fully match the called genes, so a read error is possible. V is TRBV7-7 and J is TRBJ2-5; D may be TRBD1 (5 bases). CDR3 length: 18 amino acids. Looked up from germline, CDR1 is SSHAT and CDR2 is FNYEAQ (reference sequence). The CDR3 region has the DNA TGTGCTAGCAGCTTAGTGGAGTATAAGGGGCAATACGGTCAGACCCAGTACTTC. Translated: CASSLVEYKGQYGQTQYF.

The gene calls are TRBV27 and TRBJ2-7; D is ambiguous. This CDR3 has 12 amino acids. Germline V lookup: CDR1 MNHEY, CDR2 SMNVEV (reference sequence). Trimming shortened V by 4 bases and J by 7 bases, and 11 bases separated the two germline ends. In DNA form, the CDR3 reads TGTGCCAGCAGTTCCGGGCCGTGGGAGCAGTACTTC. It yields the protein CASSSGPWEQYF.

CDR3 sequence reads: CASSEWGTSEVNEQFF. The CDR3, as DNA: TGTGCCAGCAGTGAATGGGGGACTAGCGAGGTAAATGAGCAGTTCTTC. The J gene is TRBJ2-1, the V gene TRBV2; 10 nucleotides agree with TRBD2. Trimming removed 2 bases from V and 7 bases from J; junction bases left unmatched: 8. CDR3 length: 16 amino acids. CDR1 is SNHLY and CDR2 is FYNNEI in the germline V gene.

DNA for the CDR3: TGTGCCAGCCAAGAGTCCTCCTACGAGCAGTACTTC. Translation gives CASQESSYEQYF. This chain joins TRBV18 and TRBJ2-7; D unresolved. From germline, CDR1 is KGHSH and CDR2 LQKENI. The CDR3 length is 12 residues. V was shortened by 8 bases and J by 0 bases, with 8 bases between the two germline ends.

CDR3 sequence reads: CASRSRANEKLFF. CDR3 nucleotide sequence: TGCGCCAGCAGATCGAGGGCCAATGAAAAACTGTTTTTT. This chain joins TRBV4-1 and TRBJ1-4, with D uncertain. Germline V gives CDR1 MGHRA, CDR2 YSYEKL. The V end was cut by 6 bases, the J end by 5 bases, with 10 bases between. The CDR3 loop spans 13 amino acids.

The rearrangement links TRBV30 to TRBJ1-5; the D gene is possibly TRBD1 (5 bases). V lost 1 base, J lost 0 bases, and 19 bases lay in between. The CDR3 loop spans 18 amino acids. CDR1 is GTSNPN, CDR2 SVGIG, per germline (reference sequence). The CDR3 DNA reads TGTGCCTGGAGTGATGGGACCGCCGGACACTATAGCAATCAGCCCCAGCATTTT. It specifies CAWSDGTAGHYSNQPQHF.

The rearrangement joins TRBV4-1 to TRBJ2-1; no clear D gene. CDR1 MGHRA and CDR2 YSYEKL come from the germline V gene. The CDR3 sequence is 12 residues long. The ends were cut back, 5 bases at V and 7 bases at J, with 9 bases in the middle. The DNA for the CDR3 is TGCGCCAGCAGCTCGACTCCGAATGAGCAGTTCTTC. This translates into CASSSTPNEQFF.

The chain links TRBV5-1 to TRBJ2-7; TRBD2 aligns across 7 bases. V lost 0 bases and J lost 6; bases outside the gene matches: 12. The germline gives CDR1 SGHRS, CDR2 YFSETQ. CDR3 size: 16 residues. Here the CDR3 reads CASSLEVGLVVSEQYF. CDR3 in DNA: TGCGCCAGCAGCTTGGAGGTCGGACTAGTGGTTTCCGAGCAGTACTTC.

This rearrangement joins TRBV4-1 to TRBJ1-2, with 11 nucleotides matching TRBD1. The CDR3 runs to 16 residues. Germline V CDR1 and CDR2: MGHRA, YSYEKL. With 4 bases clipped from V and 8 bases from J, the junction kept 12 bases outside the gene matches. The CDR3 reads CASSLLLGQGARGYTF. The CDR3, as DNA: TGCGCCAGCAGCCTTCTCTTAGGACAGGGGGCGCGCGGCTACACCTTC.

The chain couples TRBV6-5 to TRBJ2-2; 9 bases match TRBD1. CDR1 and CDR2 from the germline V gene are MNHEY and SVGAGI. The CDR3 spans 14 residues. The ends lost 5 bases at V and 6 bases at J; junction bases unmatched: 4. In DNA form, the CDR3 reads TGTGCCAGCAGTCGGACAGGGGTTCCCGGGGAGCTGTTTTTT. Translation gives CASSRTGVPGELFF.

This clone was picked up a small number of times. The genes are TRBV29-1 and TRBJ1-1; no firm D call. Germline V gene data show CDR1 as SQVTM and CDR2 as ANQGSEA. V was trimmed by 5 bases and J by 3 bases, leaving 7 bases between them. The CDR3 runs to 11 residues. The CDR3 coding sequence is TGCAGCGTTTCTGGGGACACTGAAGCTTTCTTT. This sequence encodes CSVSGDTEAFF.

The chain combines TRBV29-1 with TRBJ2-1, with D possibly being TRBD1 (5 bases). This CDR3 is built from 15 residues. Germline V lookup: CDR1 SQVTM, CDR2 ANQGSEA. V was shortened by 4 bases and J by 7 bases, with 20 bases between the two germline ends. CDR3 in amino acids: CSVVGPGGMGNEQFF. DNA of the CDR3: TGCAGCGTTGTGGGGCCAGGTGGCATGGGAAATGAGCAGTTCTTC.